This T cell receptor (beta chain) emerged from a study of radiation and T cells in renal cell carcinoma. The CDR3 covers 15 residues. V shed 2 bases and J shed 8 bases, with 15 bases lying between them. Germline lookup yields CDR1 ENHRY and CDR2 SYGVKD. Stated time point: baseline pretreatment blood. Treatment specified: 15 Gy SBRT to primary tumor, nephrectomy 4 weeks later. TCRdb's table, derived via immunoSEQ multiplex PCR, lists solely in-frame clones and lacks some. Altogether approximately 94,000 clones are present, 82% being singletons, with the ten largest covering approximately 6.4%. This chain connects TRBV10-3 to TRBJ1-4; D call uncertain. Sequences were derived from blood, sampled from a patient whose treatment included radiotherapy and nephrectomy. The clonotype comes from a man aged 60-69 years with renal cell carcinoma. CDR3 amino acids: CAISETMGAVEKLFF. Here the CDR3 DNA reads TGTGCCATCAGTGAGACGATGGGTGCGGTAGAAAAACTGTTTTTT.